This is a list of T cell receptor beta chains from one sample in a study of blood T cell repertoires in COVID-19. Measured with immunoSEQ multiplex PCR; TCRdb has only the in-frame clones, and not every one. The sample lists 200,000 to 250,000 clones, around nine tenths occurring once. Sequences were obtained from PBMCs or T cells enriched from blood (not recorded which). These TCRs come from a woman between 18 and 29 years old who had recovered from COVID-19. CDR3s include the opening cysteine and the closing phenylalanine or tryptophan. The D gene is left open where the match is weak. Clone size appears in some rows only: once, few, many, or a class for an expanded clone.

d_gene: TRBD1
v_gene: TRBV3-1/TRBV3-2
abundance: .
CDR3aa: CASSQVAGQGPYEQYF

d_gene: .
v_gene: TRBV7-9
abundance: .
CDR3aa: CASSSGTRNYGYTF

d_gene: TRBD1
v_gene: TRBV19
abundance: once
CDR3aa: CASSWTGGAAGELFF

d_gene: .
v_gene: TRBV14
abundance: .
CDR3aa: CASTRTGTGANVLTF

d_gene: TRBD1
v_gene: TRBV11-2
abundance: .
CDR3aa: CASSLDRGQGPKTQYF

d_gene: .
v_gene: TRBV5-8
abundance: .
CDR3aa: CASSSNRATNEKLFF

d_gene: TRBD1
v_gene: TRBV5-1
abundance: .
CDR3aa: CASILPPTGGEYSNQPQHF

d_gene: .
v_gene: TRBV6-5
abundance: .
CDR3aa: CASRPLANQPQHF

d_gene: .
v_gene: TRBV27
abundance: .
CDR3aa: CASSLSRGLGEAFF

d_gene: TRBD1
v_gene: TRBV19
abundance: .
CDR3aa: CASNRGWRDTEAFF

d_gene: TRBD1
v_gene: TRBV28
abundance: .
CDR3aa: CASSLSGTAGTSGEKLFF

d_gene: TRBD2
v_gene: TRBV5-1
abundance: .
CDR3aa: CASSFPRLAGEGYNEQFF

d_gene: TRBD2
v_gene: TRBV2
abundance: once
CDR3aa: CASRLASSSYNEQFF

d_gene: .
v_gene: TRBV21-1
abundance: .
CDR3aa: CASSKGGGWSNQPQHF

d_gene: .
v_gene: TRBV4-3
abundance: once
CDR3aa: CASSQVSSGFSEAFF

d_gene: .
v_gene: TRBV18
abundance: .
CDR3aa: CASSPGYSNQPQHF

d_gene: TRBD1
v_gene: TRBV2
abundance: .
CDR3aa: CASRPGGQGDTDTQYF

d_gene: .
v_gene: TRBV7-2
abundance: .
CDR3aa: CASSLVQGGNQPQHF

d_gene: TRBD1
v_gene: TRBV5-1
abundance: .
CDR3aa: CASSPGQGGHNEQFF

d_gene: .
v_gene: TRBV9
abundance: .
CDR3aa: CASSVALQETQYF

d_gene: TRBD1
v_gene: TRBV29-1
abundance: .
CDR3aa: CSVLRDRANYGYTF

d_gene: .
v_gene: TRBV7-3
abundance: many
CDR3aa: CASSLTPRVKDTGELFF

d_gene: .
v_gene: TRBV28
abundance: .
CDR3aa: CASRTPRAYEQYF

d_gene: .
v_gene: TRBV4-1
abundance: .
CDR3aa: CASSQTASYEQYF

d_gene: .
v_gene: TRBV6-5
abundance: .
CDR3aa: CASRLDTLQLEQYF

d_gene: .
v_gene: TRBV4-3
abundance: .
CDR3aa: CASSQGPGLGTPEAFF

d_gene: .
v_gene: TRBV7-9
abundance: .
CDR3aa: CASSLGAGSYGYTF

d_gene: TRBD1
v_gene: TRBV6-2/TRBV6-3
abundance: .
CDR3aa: CASSRTGKRDTIF

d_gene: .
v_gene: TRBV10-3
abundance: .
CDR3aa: CATSQGRLDSEAFF

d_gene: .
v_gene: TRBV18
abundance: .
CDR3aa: CASSPRQDSNYGYTF

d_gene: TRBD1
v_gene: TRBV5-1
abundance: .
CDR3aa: CASSPGQGRMDTEAFF

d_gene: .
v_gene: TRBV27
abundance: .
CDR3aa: CASTPYPGANNSPLHF

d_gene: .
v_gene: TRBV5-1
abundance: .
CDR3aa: CASSADRNTEAFF

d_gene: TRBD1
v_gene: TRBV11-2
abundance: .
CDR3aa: CASSPTRGGFETQYF

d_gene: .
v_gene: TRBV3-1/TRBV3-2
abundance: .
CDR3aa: CASSQEEGFYGYTF

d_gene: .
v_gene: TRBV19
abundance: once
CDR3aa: CASRSGSRNTEAFF

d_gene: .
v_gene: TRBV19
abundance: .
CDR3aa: CASSRSGQETQYF

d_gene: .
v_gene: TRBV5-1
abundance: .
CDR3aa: CASSLWGVDTEAFF

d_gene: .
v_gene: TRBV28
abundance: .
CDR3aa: CASSSGGAAFF